What follows describes a single TCR beta chain. CDR3 length: 14 residues. Germline V gene sequence: CDR1 SGHTA, CDR2 FQGTGA. V dropped 0 bases and J dropped 2 bases, with 7 bases sitting between them. Dosing: nivolumab 3 mg/kg IV, weeks 1, 4, 7, 10, then every two weeks to week 26. The sample belongs to a study of ipilimumab plus nivolumab after autologous stem cell transplantation. Background on the study: Typical patient got roughly 5 ipilimumab doses and under 10 nivolumab doses (median). The myeloma cohort included high-risk transplant-naive patients and patients relapsing within 3 years of a first autologous transplant.

Repertoires were generated with immunoSEQ multiplex PCR, while TCRdb's copy carries only in-frame clones and drops some. The sample has tens of thousands of clones, roughly 90% seen once. Source: PBMCs, taken in a trial of ipilimumab plus nivolumab as post-transplant consolidation. This receptor was taken from a male donor with multiple myeloma. The V call is TRBV7-3, the J call TRBJ1-2; unclear D gene. The CDR3 DNA reads as TGTGCCAGCAGCTTAACTCCCGGGAACTATGGCTACACCTTC. Translation: CASSLTPGNYGYTF.